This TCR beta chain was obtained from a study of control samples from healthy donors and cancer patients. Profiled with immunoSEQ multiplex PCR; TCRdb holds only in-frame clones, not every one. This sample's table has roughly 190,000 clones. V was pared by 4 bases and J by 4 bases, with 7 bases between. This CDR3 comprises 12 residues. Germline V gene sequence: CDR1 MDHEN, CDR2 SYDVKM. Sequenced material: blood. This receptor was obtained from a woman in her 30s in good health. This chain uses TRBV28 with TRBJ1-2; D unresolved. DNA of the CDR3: TGTGCCAGCAGTTGGGTATTCTATGGCTACACCTTC. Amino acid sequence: CASSWVFYGYTF.